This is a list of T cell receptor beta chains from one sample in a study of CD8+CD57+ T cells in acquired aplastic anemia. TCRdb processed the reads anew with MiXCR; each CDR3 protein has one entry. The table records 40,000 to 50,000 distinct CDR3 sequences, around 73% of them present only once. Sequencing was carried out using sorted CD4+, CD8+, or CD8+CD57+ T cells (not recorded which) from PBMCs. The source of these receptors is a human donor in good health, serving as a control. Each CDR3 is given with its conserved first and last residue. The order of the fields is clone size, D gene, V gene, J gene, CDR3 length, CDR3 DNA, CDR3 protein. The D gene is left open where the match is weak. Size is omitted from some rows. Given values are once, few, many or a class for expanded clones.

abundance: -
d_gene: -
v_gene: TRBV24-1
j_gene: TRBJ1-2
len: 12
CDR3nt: TGTGCCACCAGTGACCCTGGACACGGCTACACCTTC
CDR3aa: CATSDPGHGYTF

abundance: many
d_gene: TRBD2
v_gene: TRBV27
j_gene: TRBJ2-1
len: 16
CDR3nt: TGTGCCAGCAGTTTACTCGCTAGCGGGACCTACAATGAGCAGTTCTTC
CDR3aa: CASSLLASGTYNEQFF

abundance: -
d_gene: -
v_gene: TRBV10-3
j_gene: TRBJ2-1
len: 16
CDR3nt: TGTGCCATCAGTGGAGGAACAGGTCTGGATTTCAATGAGCAGTTCTTC
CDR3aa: CAISGGTGLDFNEQFF

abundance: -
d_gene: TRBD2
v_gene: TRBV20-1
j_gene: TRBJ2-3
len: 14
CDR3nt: TGCAGTGACGAAGCGGGAGGAAGCACAGATACGCAGTATTTT
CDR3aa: CSDEAGGSTDTQYF

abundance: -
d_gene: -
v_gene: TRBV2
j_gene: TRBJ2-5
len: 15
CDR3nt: TGTGCCAGCAGGCCCGGGGTTGTGATCCAAGAGACCCAGTACTTC
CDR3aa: CASRPGVVIQETQYF

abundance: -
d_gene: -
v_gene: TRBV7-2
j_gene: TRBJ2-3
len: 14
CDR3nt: TGTGCCAGCAGCTTACAAGAAACTTCAGATACGCAGTATTTT
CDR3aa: CASSLQETSDTQYF

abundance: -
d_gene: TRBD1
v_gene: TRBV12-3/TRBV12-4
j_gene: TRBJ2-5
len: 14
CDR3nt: TGTGCCAGCAGGACGTCAGGGGGCACAGAGACCCAGTACTTC
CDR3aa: CASRTSGGTETQYF

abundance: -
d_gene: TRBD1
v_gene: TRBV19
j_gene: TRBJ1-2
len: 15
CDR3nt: TGTGCCAGCAGTTCACCGACAGGGTCGGGCTATGGCTACACCTTC
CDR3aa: CASSSPTGSGYGYTF

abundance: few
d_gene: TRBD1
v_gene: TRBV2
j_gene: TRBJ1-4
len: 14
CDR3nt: TGTGCCAGCAGTTCGACAGGGGGGTCAGAAAAACTGTTTTTT
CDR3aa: CASSSTGGSEKLFF

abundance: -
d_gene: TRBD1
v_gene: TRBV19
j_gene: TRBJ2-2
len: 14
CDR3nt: TGTGCCAGTAGTTGGGACAGTATGACCGGGGAGCTGTTCTTT
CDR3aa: CASSWDSMTGELFF

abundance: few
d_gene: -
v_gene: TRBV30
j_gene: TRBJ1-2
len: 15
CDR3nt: TGTGCCTGGAGGGCAAATGGACACGATGGGGATGGCTACACCTTC
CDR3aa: CAWRANGHDGDGYTF

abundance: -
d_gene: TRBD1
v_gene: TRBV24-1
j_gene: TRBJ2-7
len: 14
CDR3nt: TGTGCCACCAGTGATTTGGACAGGGACGACGAGCAGTACTTC
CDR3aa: CATSDLDRDDEQYF

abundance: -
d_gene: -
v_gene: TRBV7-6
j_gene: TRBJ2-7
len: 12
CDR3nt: TGTGCCAGCAGCTTAACCGGCTACGAGCAGTACTTC
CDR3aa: CASSLTGYEQYF

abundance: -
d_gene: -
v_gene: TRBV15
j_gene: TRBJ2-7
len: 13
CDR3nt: TGTGCCACCAGCGGAAGACTCAGCTACGAGCAGTACTTC
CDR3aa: CATSGRLSYEQYF

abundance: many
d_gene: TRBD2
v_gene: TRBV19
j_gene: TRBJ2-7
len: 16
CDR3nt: TGTGCCAGTAGTAGACTAGCGGGAGGGGGCTCCTACGAGCAGTACTTC
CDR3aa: CASSRLAGGGSYEQYF

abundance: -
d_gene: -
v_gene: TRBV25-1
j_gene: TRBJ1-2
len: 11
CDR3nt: TGTGCCAGCAGGAACTATTATGGCTACACCTTC
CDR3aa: CASRNYYGYTF

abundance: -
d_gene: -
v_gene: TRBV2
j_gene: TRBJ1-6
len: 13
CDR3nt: TGTGCCAGCAGTGAAGTCGGTAATTCACCCCTCCACTTT
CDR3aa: CASSEVGNSPLHF

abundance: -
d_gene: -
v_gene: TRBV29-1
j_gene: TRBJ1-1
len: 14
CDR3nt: TGCAGCGTTGTGTACCGGGACACGAACACTGAAGCTTTCTTT
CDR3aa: CSVVYRDTNTEAFF

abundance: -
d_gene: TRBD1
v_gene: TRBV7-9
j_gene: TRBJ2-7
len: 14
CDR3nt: TGTGCCAGCAGCGTGACAGGGGTCCACTCCGAGCAGTACTTC
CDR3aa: CASSVTGVHSEQYF

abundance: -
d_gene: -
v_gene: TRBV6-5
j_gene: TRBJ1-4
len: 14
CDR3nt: TGTGCCAGCAGTTATGGGGCAGGTTGGGAAAAACTGTTTTTT
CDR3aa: CASSYGAGWEKLFF

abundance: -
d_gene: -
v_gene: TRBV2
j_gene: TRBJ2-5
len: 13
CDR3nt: TGTGCCAGCAGTGAAACGAGGGGGGAGACCCAGTACTTC
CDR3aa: CASSETRGETQYF

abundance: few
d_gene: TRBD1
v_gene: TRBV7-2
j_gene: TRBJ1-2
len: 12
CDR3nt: TGTGCCAGTCAGGGGGGGACCGGAGGCTACACCTTC
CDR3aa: CASQGGTGGYTF

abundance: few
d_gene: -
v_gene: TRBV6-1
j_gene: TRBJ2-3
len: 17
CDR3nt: TGTGCCAGCAGCGCCAAGGTGACAAGCCGGACCACAGATACGCAGTATTTT
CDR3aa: CASSAKVTSRTTDTQYF

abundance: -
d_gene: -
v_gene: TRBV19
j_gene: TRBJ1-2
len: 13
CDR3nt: TGTGCCAGTAGGCCCTCGCAGCTCTATGGCTACACCTTC
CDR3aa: CASRPSQLYGYTF

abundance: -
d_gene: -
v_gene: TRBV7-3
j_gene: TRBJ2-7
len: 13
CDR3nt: TGTGCCAGCAGCTTCAATGGTGGCTACGAGCAGTACTTC
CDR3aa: CASSFNGGYEQYF

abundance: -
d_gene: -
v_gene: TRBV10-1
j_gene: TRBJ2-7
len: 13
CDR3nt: TGCGCCAGCAGTGGATACAGAGACTACGAGCAGTACTTC
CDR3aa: CASSGYRDYEQYF

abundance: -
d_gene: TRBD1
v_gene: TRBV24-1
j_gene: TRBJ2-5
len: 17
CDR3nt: TGTGCCACCAGTGATGGATCCGACAGGGGTTCTCGGGAGACCCAGTACTTC
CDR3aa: CATSDGSDRGSRETQYF